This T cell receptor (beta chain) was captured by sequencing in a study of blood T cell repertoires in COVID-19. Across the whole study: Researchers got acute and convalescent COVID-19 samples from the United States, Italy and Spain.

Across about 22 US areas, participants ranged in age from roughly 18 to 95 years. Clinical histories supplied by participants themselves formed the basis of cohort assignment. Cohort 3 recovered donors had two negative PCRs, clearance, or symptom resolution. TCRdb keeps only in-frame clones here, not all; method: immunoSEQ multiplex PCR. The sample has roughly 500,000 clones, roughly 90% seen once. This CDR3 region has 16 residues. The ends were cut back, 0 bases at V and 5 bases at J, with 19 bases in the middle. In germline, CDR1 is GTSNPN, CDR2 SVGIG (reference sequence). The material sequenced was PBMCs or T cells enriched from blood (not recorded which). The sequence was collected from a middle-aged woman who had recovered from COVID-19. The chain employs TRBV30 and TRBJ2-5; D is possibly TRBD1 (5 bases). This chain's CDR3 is CAWSVPLYRSAETQYF. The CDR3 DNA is TGTGCCTGGAGTGTCCCCCTCTACAGGAGTGCGGAGACCCAGTACTTC.